A selection of T cell receptor beta chains follows, all from one sample in a study of esophageal squamous cell carcinoma under preoperative chemotherapy. TCRdb re-derived calls from the PCR reads in MiXCR, one entry per CDR3 protein. The sample comprises some 10,000 distinct CDR3 sequences, approximately 50% of which are singletons, and 11% to 15% rests with the top ten. Sampling was performed from a patient given preoperative chemotherapy. Receptors originate from a human donor with esophageal squamous cell carcinoma. The donor label of this sample is uncertain. Each CDR3 is given with its conserved first and last residue. D genes are given only for firm matches. Size values are once, few and many counts, or a class for expanded clones, and some rows have none.

size	V	J	D	DNA	CDR3
many	TRBV6-5	TRBJ2-3	TRBD1	TGTGCCAGCAGTTCCCTCCCTCAGGGGGCACCCACAGATACGCAGTATTTT	CASSSLPQGAPTDTQYF
NA	TRBV3-1	TRBJ2-5	NA	TGTGCCAGCAGCCCGGGACCCCAGGGGACCCAGTACTTC	CASSPGPQGTQYF
NA	TRBV6-1	TRBJ2-1	NA	TGTGCCAGCAGCCCCGCGAGCTTGGGAGAGGTGGATGAGCAGTTCTTC	CASSPASLGEVDEQFF
medium-sized	TRBV6-1	TRBJ2-5	TRBD2	TGTGCCAGCAGTGAAATGGGACTACTTGGCAATGAGCAGTACTTC	CASSEMGLLGNEQYF
NA	TRBV6-1	TRBJ2-3	NA	TGTGCCAGCAGTGGATCCGGGACTGTGAGATCAGGGGCGCAGTATTTT	CASSGSGTVRSGAQYF
few	TRBV9	TRBJ2-7	NA	TGTGCCAGCAGCCGGGGGATCGTAAACGGTTACGAGCAGTACTTC	CASSRGIVNGYEQYF
medium-sized	TRBV6-1	TRBJ2-1	NA	TGTGCCAGCAGTGAGGCCCCGCGGACCTACGAGCAGTTCTTC	CASSEAPRTYEQFF
few	TRBV5-1	TRBJ2-5	NA	TGCGCCAGCAGCACAAGGATGGCGGAGTTTGAGACCCAGTACTTC	CASSTRMAEFETQYF
NA	TRBV6-5	TRBJ2-7	NA	TGTGCCAGCAGTTACGCAGGGTCCTACGAGCAGTACTTC	CASSYAGSYEQYF
NA	TRBV6-1	TRBJ2-3	NA	TGTGCCAGCAGGGAAGCAGGGGGGGGTGACGGAGAGACGCAGTATTTT	CASREAGGGDGETQYF
NA	TRBV27	TRBJ2-3	TRBD2	TGTGCCGGGGGTTTTGGGGTAGCGGGCACAGATACGCAGTACTTT	CAGGFGVAGTDTQYF
NA	TRBV14	TRBJ2-1	NA	TGTGCCAGCAGCCTAGGAACGGGGGACTTAAGCTCCCACAATGAGCAGTTCTTC	CASSLGTGDLSSHNEQFF